This TCR beta chain was profiled in a study of cytomegalovirus exposure and HLA in healthy donors. In the case of this clone: Antigen unknown.

Overall study results and limits: Researchers reportedly found TCR beta sequences accurately predicted most subjects' HLA-A and HLA-B alleles. Segments of the TCR beta V type were, in most cases, productive about 87% or about 30% of the time in an earlier analysis.

With 60 Vbeta and 13 Jbeta primers, the PCR was carried out. Libraries were prepared by immunoSEQ multiplex PCR; TCRdb keeps only in-frame clonotypes and omits some of them. The table includes tens of thousands of clones, about three quarters detected once. The CDR3 is 13 amino acids. Germline CDR1 reads SQVTM; CDR2 reads ANQGSEA. Trimming shortened V by 4 bases and J by 1 base, and 10 bases separated the two germline ends. What was sequenced was PBMCs. The chain recombines TRBV29-1 with TRBJ1-1; possibly TRBD1 for D (5 bases). The receptor comes from a man between 18 and 29 years old in good health and CMV-seronegative. CDR3 sequence (DNA): TGCAGCGTTGCTCTGGGGCCGAACACTGAAGCTTTCTTT. Amino acid sequence: CSVALGPNTEAFF. Based on the CDR3 plus reference TRBV29-1 and TRBJ1-1, the full variable domain is SAVISQKPSRDICQRGTSLTIQCQVDSQVTMMFWYRQQPGQSLTLIATANQGSEATYESGFVIDKFPISRPNLTFSTLTVSNMSPEDSSIYLCSVALGPNTEAFFGQGTRLTVV.